This T cell receptor (beta chain) was captured by sequencing in a study of molecular identifiers for immune sequencing clone quantification. Findings and caveats of the study: Over 99% of CMV-specific effector molecules, but under 1% of naive ones, were in clones above 20 copies.

For bulk TCR libraries, previously described methods and listed TCR primers were used. In TCRdb, the PCR reads were re-called with MiXCR into one record per CDR3 protein. The sample includes about 630,000 distinct CDR3 sequences, roughly 27% seen only once; the top ten take approximately 0.75%. About this clonotype: The target antigen is unknown. Just one base apart from a much larger clone, this may be a read error.

CDR3 length: 16 residues. CDR1 and CDR2 (germline): PRHDT, FYEKMQ (reference sequence). The germline V and J ends were trimmed by 5 bases and 3 bases, with 19 bases remaining between them. This chain links TRBV13 with TRBJ1-1; the D gene is possibly TRBD1 (6 bases). This sequence originates from a human donor in good health. Some libraries in this study had Jurkat cell RNA spiked in. Sequencing input: naive CD8+ T cells from blood, with Jurkat cell RNA spiked in. Sample subset: FACS-sorted CD8+CD4-CCR7+CD45RA+ naive T cells. CDR3 amino acids: CASSRGGGQFDTEAFF. CDR3 DNA: TGTGCCAGCAGCCGCGGGGGGGGGCAGTTCGACACTGAAGCTTTCTTT.